This is a list of T cell receptor beta chains from one sample in a study of blood T cell repertoires in COVID-19. TCRdb keeps only in-frame clones here, not all; method: immunoSEQ multiplex PCR. Among around 140,000 clones, 87% were seen once, and the ten largest hold 0.9% to 0.95%. The sample was peripheral blood. These receptors originate from a woman between 45 and 65 years old with acute or convalescent COVID-19. Both conserved end residues are part of each CDR3. The D gene is left open where the match is weak. Size is stated for part of the rows, as once, few or many counts, or as a class when the clone is expanded.

>TRBD1|.|TRBJ2-1|TRBV2
CASSLGTGTFDEQFF
TGTGCCAGCAGCCTCGGGACAGGGACGTTCGATGAGCAGTTCTTC
>.|.|TRBJ2-2|TRBV5-1
CASSLDRETGELFF
TGCGCCAGCAGCTTGGACCGGGAGACCGGGGAGCTGTTTTTT
>.|.|TRBJ2-2|TRBV10-3
CAISQEHGELFF
TGTGCCATCAGCCAAGAGCACGGGGAGCTGTTTTTT
>TRBD1|.|TRBJ2-1|TRBV29-1
CSSKGSGTGFYSEQFF
TGCAGCTCTAAGGGATCCGGGACAGGGTTTTATAGTGAGCAGTTCTTC
>.|.|TRBJ1-1|TRBV29-1
CSVGFLRDTEAFF
TGCAGTGTTGGGTTCCTGAGGGACACTGAAGCTTTCTTT
>TRBD1|once|TRBJ1-4|TRBV2
CASRVDRVVEKLFF
TGTGCCAGCAGGGTTGACAGGGTAGTAGAAAAACTGTTTTTT
>TRBD1|.|TRBJ2-5|TRBV27
CASRPGGQETQYF
TGTGCCAGCAGGCCAGGGGGACAAGAGACCCAGTACTTC
>.|few|TRBJ2-7|TRBV29-1
CSVVSVYEQYF
TGCAGCGTTGTCTCCGTTTACGAGCAGTACTTC
>.|.|TRBJ1-1|TRBV19
CASSIRWVLRGSPEAFF
TGTGCCAGTAGTATAAGGTGGGTATTGCGGGGTAGTCCCGAAGCTTTCTTT
>TRBD2|.|TRBJ2-1|TRBV19
CASTPSGSFTEQFF
TGTGCCAGTACCCCTAGCGGGAGTTTCACTGAGCAGTTCTTC
>.|.|TRBJ1-1|TRBV30
CAWRTDSGAEAFF
TGTGCCTGGAGGACTGACAGTGGAGCTGAAGCTTTCTTT
>TRBD1|.|TRBJ1-5|TRBV3-1/TRBV3-2
CASSQGRYVDRANQPQHF
TGTGCCAGCAGCCAAGGAAGATATGTGGACAGGGCTAATCAGCCCCAGCATTTT
>TRBD2|.|TRBJ2-7|TRBV5-4
CASSTGTSGGNYEQYF
TGTGCCAGCAGCACCGGGACTAGCGGGGGAAACTACGAGCAGTACTTC
>.|few|TRBJ1-4|TRBV4-1
CASSQSGGATNEKLFF
TGCGCCAGCAGCCAATCCGGGGGTGCAACTAATGAAAAACTGTTTTTT
>TRBD2|.|TRBJ2-3|TRBV6-5
CASRRDYQYTDTQYF
TGTGCCAGCAGGAGGGACTACCAATACACAGATACGCAGTATTTT
>.|.|TRBJ1-1|TRBV2
CASWTYMNTEAFF
TGTGCCAGCTGGACATATATGAACACTGAAGCTTTCTTT
>.|.|TRBJ2-3|TRBV2
CATTQAGPDTQYF
TGTGCCACCACACAGGCAGGGCCAGATACGCAGTATTTT
>.|.|TRBJ2-3|TRBV7-3
CASSPIGGLGDTQYF
TGTGCCAGCAGCCCAATCGGGGGGCTCGGAGATACGCAGTATTTT
>.|many|TRBJ1-1|TRBV7-3
CASSLYRDTEAFF
TGTGCCAGCAGCCTCTACAGGGACACTGAAGCTTTCTTT
>TRBD1|few|TRBJ2-7|TRBV7-9
CASSLVRGPSYEQYF
TGTGCCAGCAGCTTAGTAAGGGGGCCCTCCTACGAGCAGTACTTC
>.|.|TRBJ1-2|TRBV10-2
CASSEAGFNYGYTF
TGCGCCAGCAGTGAGGCAGGCTTTAACTATGGCTACACCTTC
>TRBD2|.|TRBJ2-5|TRBV19
CASSIGRTSGQETQYF
TGTGCCAGTAGTATAGGGAGGACTAGCGGACAAGAGACCCAGTACTTC
>TRBD2|.|TRBJ2-5|TRBV3-1/TRBV3-2
CASSQGPGGETQYF
TGTGCCAGCAGCCAAGGTCCGGGGGGAGAGACCCAGTACTTC
>TRBD1|.|TRBJ1-2|TRBV2
CASSEVGTGVGYTF
TGTGCCAGCAGTGAGGTCGGGACAGGGGTCGGCTACACCTTC
>.|.|TRBJ2-3|TRBV24-1
CATQTSTDTQYF
TGTGCCACCCAGACTTCCACAGATACGCAGTATTTT
>TRBD2|.|TRBJ2-3|TRBV3-1/TRBV3-2
CASSEGLAATDTQYF
TGTGCCAGCAGTGAGGGACTAGCGGCCACAGATACGCAGTATTTT
>TRBD1|.|TRBJ2-7|TRBV27
CASHTPAGGRSYEQYF
TGTGCCAGCCACACCCCGGCAGGGGGCCGGTCCTACGAGCAGTACTTC
>.|once|TRBJ1-2|TRBV5-4
CASSFTRNGYTF
TGTGCCAGCAGCTTCACTAGGAATGGCTACACCTTC
>.|few|TRBJ1-2|TRBV6-2/TRBV6-3
CASSHGNYGYTF
TGTGCCAGCAGTCACGGGAACTATGGCTACACCTTC
>.|medium-sized|TRBJ2-3|TRBV7-3
CASSWGGGSSTDTQYF
TGTGCCAGCAGCTGGGGCGGGGGCTCTAGCACAGATACGCAGTATTTT
>TRBD1|.|TRBJ1-5|TRBV19
CASSKDRGRDQPQHF
TGTGCCAGTAGCAAGGACAGGGGCCGGGATCAGCCCCAGCATTTT
>.|.|TRBJ2-6|TRBV7-8
CASSLTGSSGANVLTF
TGTGCCAGCAGTCTCACGGGGTCCTCTGGGGCCAACGTCCTGACTTTC
>TRBD1|.|TRBJ2-7|TRBV6-6
CASTLGQGVYEQYF
TGTGCCAGCACCTTAGGACAGGGGGTCTACGAGCAGTACTTC
>TRBD1|few|TRBJ2-2|TRBV11-3
CASSSRTGGWTGELFF
TGTGCCAGCAGCTCGAGGACAGGGGGATGGACCGGGGAGCTGTTTTTT
>TRBD1|.|TRBJ1-2|TRBV28
CASSLPGTGDLIWYGYTF
TGTGCCAGCAGTCTCCCCGGGACAGGGGATTTAATTTGGTATGGCTACACCTTC
>.|.|TRBJ2-1|TRBV27
CAIGVSSYNEQFF
TGTGCCATCGGAGTTAGCTCCTACAATGAGCAGTTCTTC
>TRBD2|.|TRBJ2-7|TRBV11-2
CASSYGLAGGSSYEQYF
TGTGCCAGCAGCTACGGACTAGCGGGGGGCAGTAGTTACGAGCAGTACTTC
>.|.|TRBJ2-3|TRBV9
CASSEDSRWETDTQYF
TGTGCCAGCAGTGAGGACTCTCGGTGGGAGACAGATACGCAGTATTTT
>TRBD1|.|TRBJ1-5|TRBV23-1
CVRDSSNSNQPQHF
TGCGTAAGGGACAGTTCTAATAGCAATCAGCCCCAGCATTTT
>TRBD1|.|TRBJ2-7|TRBV19
CASSIGTGDPYEQYF
TGTGCCAGTAGTATAGGGACAGGGGACCCCTACGAGCAGTACTTC
>TRBD2|.|TRBJ2-3|TRBV20-1
CSASKTGGGLTDTQYF
TGCAGTGCTAGTAAGACTGGCGGGGGGCTCACAGATACGCAGTATTTT
>TRBD1|many|TRBJ2-1|TRBV28
CASSRDRGQALDEQFF
TGTGCCAGCAGTCGAGACAGGGGCCAGGCTCTGGATGAGCAGTTCTTC
>.|.|TRBJ1-4|TRBV6-6
CASSSPSPGNNEKLFF
TGTGCCAGCAGTTCACCTTCCCCAGGGAATAATGAAAAACTGTTTTTT
>TRBD1|.|TRBJ2-3|TRBV30
CAWAGTGGFSDTQYF
TGTGCCTGGGCCGGGACAGGGGGTTTCTCAGATACGCAGTATTTT
>.|few|TRBJ1-1|TRBV19
CASSIAGRTEAFF
TGTGCCAGTAGTATAGCGGGGAGGACTGAAGCTTTCTTT
>.|.|TRBJ2-3|TRBV19
CASSLGQKGSDTQYF
TGTGCCAGTAGTTTGGGACAAAAGGGATCAGATACGCAGTATTTT
>TRBD2|.|TRBJ2-7|TRBV10-3
CAISTEGAGLVYEQYF
TGTGCCATCAGCACTGAGGGAGCGGGACTGGTCTACGAGCAGTACTTC
>.|.|TRBJ1-3|TRBV7-7
CASSLAGELSGNTIYF
TGTGCCAGCAGTCTAGCGGGGGAACTCTCTGGAAACACCATATATTTT
>.|.|TRBJ1-2|TRBV6-5
CASRETAPYGYTF
TGTGCCAGCAGGGAGACAGCTCCCTATGGCTACACCTTC
>.|.|TRBJ2-1|TRBV3-1/TRBV3-2
CASSQAQNRDATRNEQFF
TGTGCCAGCAGCCAAGCCCAGAACAGAGACGCTACCCGCAATGAGCAGTTCTTC
>.|.|TRBJ1-2|TRBV30
CAWSDIGGYGYTF
TGTGCCTGGAGTGACATAGGGGGCTATGGCTACACCTTC
>TRBD2|.|TRBJ2-2|TRBV7-3
CASSPPTSGRIGGELFF
TGTGCCAGCAGCCCTCCGACTAGCGGGAGAATAGGCGGGGAGCTGTTTTTT
>.|.|TRBJ1-1|TRBV5-6
CASGAGGAEAFF
TGTGCCAGCGGGGCTGGCGGGGCTGAAGCTTTCTTT
>.|once|TRBJ1-4|TRBV5-1
CASRPGDGEKLFF
TGCGCCAGCAGGCCAGGGGATGGAGAAAAACTGTTTTTT
>TRBD2|.|TRBJ2-3|TRBV6-5
CASSSRAGGGTDTQYF
TGTGCCAGCAGTTCCCGGGCGGGGGGAGGCACAGATACGCAGTATTTT
>.|.|TRBJ2-5|TRBV2
CASSERAPPQETQYF
TGTGCCAGCAGTGAGAGGGCTCCCCCCCAAGAGACCCAGTACTTC
>.|.|TRBJ1-2|TRBV10-2
CASSEGGLYGYTF
TGCGCCAGCAGTGAGGGCGGGCTCTATGGCTACACCTTC